Listed below are T cell receptor beta chains from one sample, sequenced in a study of sequential checkpoint blockade in melanoma. Clones were sequenced by immunoSEQ multiplex PCR, and TCRdb holds only the in-frame ones, with some missing. This sample yields about 10,000 clones, of which approximately 80% are seen a single time; 50% belongs to the top ten. The source material was CD8+ T cells sorted from blood (inferred from file names), sampled from a patient given nivolumab and ipilimumab in sequence. These receptors were obtained from a human donor with melanoma. CDR3s include the opening cysteine and the closing phenylalanine or tryptophan. Each record gives: CDR3 DNA, CDR3 protein, V gene, clone size, D gene, J gene. The D gene is left open where the match is weak. The size of a clone is reported for some rows only, either as once, few or many, or as a class for expanded clones.

TGTGCCAGCAGCCTGGGGACTTCAAGCTCCTACAATGAGCAGTTCTTC | CASSLGTSSSYNEQFF | TRBV9 | - | - | TRBJ2-1
TGTGCCAGCAGCTTATTAGGGCAGGGAAGGGGCGAGCAGTACTTC | CASSLLGQGRGEQYF | TRBV7-9 | few | - | TRBJ2-7
TGTGCCAGCAGTTCAATTGACAGGACAGGAATCTACGAGCAGTACTTC | CASSSIDRTGIYEQYF | TRBV6-5 | - | TRBD1 | TRBJ2-7
TGTGCCAGCAGCTTACCCCGGACATCTAACTATGGCTACACCTTC | CASSLPRTSNYGYTF | TRBV7-3 | once | - | TRBJ1-2
TGTGCCAGCAGGGGACAGGGGGGATCCACAGATACGCAGTATTTT | CASRGQGGSTDTQYF | TRBV6-6 | once | TRBD1 | TRBJ2-3
TGTGCCAGCAGCGAACAGGGGCTTGGCTACACCTTC | CASSEQGLGYTF | TRBV4-2 | few | TRBD1 | TRBJ1-2
TGTGCCAGCAGTTTACCCCCCGTCCGGACTAGCGGGGGGTGGAAGGATACGCAGTATTTT | CASSLPPVRTSGGWKDTQYF | TRBV28 | - | TRBD2 | TRBJ2-3
TGTGCCAGCAGCTTGGATCCCAGTCCCGAGCAGTACTTC | CASSLDPSPEQYF | TRBV5-8 | few | - | TRBJ2-7
TGTGCCAGCAGTTACATGGACAGGGGATCGGTCGAGCAGTACTTC | CASSYMDRGSVEQYF | TRBV6-5 | - | TRBD1 | TRBJ2-7
TGTGCCAGCAGCCCCCGCTGGGGGCAGCTAGATGGCTACACCTTC | CASSPRWGQLDGYTF | TRBV9 | - | - | TRBJ1-2
TGTGCCAGCAGTTTGGGTACAGTCCATGGCTACACCTTC | CASSLGTVHGYTF | TRBV28 | few | - | TRBJ1-2
TGTGCCAGCAGTTATGGTTTCGGTACGAAAGCTTTCTTT | CASSYGFGTKAFF | TRBV6-5 | - | - | TRBJ1-1
TGCGCCAGCAGCCAAGGGCAGGGAGGGGTCTACGAGCAGTACTTC | CASSQGQGGVYEQYF | TRBV4-1 | - | TRBD2 | TRBJ2-7
TGTGCCAGCAGCCCCAGCGGGGGCGGCGAGCAGTACTTC | CASSPSGGGEQYF | TRBV28 | - | TRBD2 | TRBJ2-7
TGTGCCAGCAGCAAAGAGGGGCAGGGAGGGAATGAAAAACTGTTTTTT | CASSKEGQGGNEKLFF | TRBV21-1 | once | - | TRBJ1-4
TGTGCCAGCAGCAACGGACAGGGGTCCTTCGACTCCTATAATTCACCCCTCCACTTT | CASSNGQGSFDSYNSPLHF | TRBV21-1 | few | - | TRBJ1-6
TGTGCCAGCAGCTTCAGGGTCGGGGGAGGTGAGCAGTTCTTC | CASSFRVGGGEQFF | TRBV7-8 | once | - | TRBJ2-1
TGTGCCAGCAGTGAAGATCGACGGGGGGCGCGGACTGAAGCTTTCTTT | CASSEDRRGARTEAFF | TRBV2 | - | - | TRBJ1-1
TGTGCCAGCAGCGTAGGTTTCAGGGGGCGAAACGAGCAGTACTTC | CASSVGFRGRNEQYF | TRBV9 | - | TRBD1 | TRBJ2-7
TGTGCCAGCAGCTTTTTCACCTACGAGCAGTACTTC | CASSFFTYEQYF | TRBV5-4 | few | - | TRBJ2-7
TGTGCCAGCAGCTTAGGAACAGGTGCCTACGAGCAGTACTTC | CASSLGTGAYEQYF | TRBV11-2 | - | - | TRBJ2-7
TGTGCCAGCAGCTTAGTGTCGGGTTGGGACTACTCCTACGAGCAGTACTTC | CASSLVSGWDYSYEQYF | TRBV7-2 | - | TRBD2 | TRBJ2-7
TGTGCCAGCAGCTTAGCGTTCGCGTTTAATGAGCAGTTCTTC | CASSLAFAFNEQFF | TRBV7-9 | - | - | TRBJ2-1
TGTGCCAGCAGCTTACGGGACAGGGGGGCGAACACTGAAGCTTTCTTT | CASSLRDRGANTEAFF | TRBV7-2 | - | TRBD1 | TRBJ1-1
TGTGCCAGCAGCCTGAGACAGGGACTCGTCGACGAGCAGTACTTC | CASSLRQGLVDEQYF | TRBV7-3 | - | - | TRBJ2-7
TGCGCCAGCAGCCAAGACTACCACCCAACGAACACCGGGGAGCTGTTTTTT | CASSQDYHPTNTGELFF | TRBV4-3 | once | - | TRBJ2-2
TGTGCCACCAATGCTGGGACAGGGACGTCGGGACTGTCTTTT | CATNAGTGTSGLSF | TRBV28 | once | TRBD1 | TRBJ1-4
TGTGCCAGCAGCAAAGCGCCGCAGGGGTCCTCTTCACCCCTCCACTTT | CASSKAPQGSSSPLHF | TRBV5-7 | - | - | TRBJ1-6
TGTGCCAGCAGTGAATTGGGACAGGGTGGTGAGCAGTACTTC | CASSELGQGGEQYF | TRBV25-1 | - | TRBD1 | TRBJ2-7
TGCACCAGCAGCCAAACTAGCGGGGGGACTACCTACGAGCAGTACTTC | CTSSQTSGGTTYEQYF | TRBV1 | - | - | TRBJ2-7
TGTGCCAGCAGCACTGGAGGGTACACCCCCTACGAGCAGTACTTC | CASSTGGYTPYEQYF | TRBV11-2 | - | - | TRBJ2-7
TGTGCCAGCAGGGAAGGCAGGCTTCAATCCTACGAGCAGTACTTC | CASREGRLQSYEQYF | TRBV27 | - | - | TRBJ2-7
TGTGCCAGCAGTTACGTCCCAGGGGCCACTGAAGCTTTCTTT | CASSYVPGATEAFF | TRBV6-5 | - | - | TRBJ1-1
TGCGCCAGCAGCCAAGGGGCTAAGGGCGGAGGTCCTGATGGCTACACCTTC | CASSQGAKGGGPDGYTF | TRBV4-1 | - | - | TRBJ1-2
TGCGCCAGCAGCCAAGAGTGGGGGGTGTACACTGAAGCTTTCTTT | CASSQEWGVYTEAFF | TRBV4-3 | - | - | TRBJ1-1
TGTGCCAGCAGTTGGGGACAGGGGGTTAACTATGGCTACACCTTC | CASSWGQGVNYGYTF | TRBV6-5 | - | TRBD1 | TRBJ1-2
TGTGCCAGCAGCGCGGGACAGTTGAACACTGAAGCTTTCTTT | CASSAGQLNTEAFF | TRBV7-9 | - | TRBD1 | TRBJ1-1
TGTGCCAGCAGTTACTCCTACGGGGCAGGGGGCGGCGGCTACACCTTC | CASSYSYGAGGGGYTF | TRBV6-6 | - | TRBD1 | TRBJ1-2
TGCGCCAGCAGCCGCGCCGGGAAGGACAATGAGCAGTTCTTC | CASSRAGKDNEQFF | TRBV5-1 | - | - | TRBJ2-1
TGCGCCAGCAGTGAGTATAAGGGAGCGGCTTTCTTT | CASSEYKGAAFF | TRBV10-1 | - | - | TRBJ1-1
TGTGCCAGTAGCTGGACCGACAGGGAGAATCAGCCCCAGCATTTT | CASSWTDRENQPQHF | TRBV19 | once | TRBD1 | TRBJ1-5
TGTGCCAGCAGTTCACTGACAGGTAGCAATCAGCCCCAGCATTTT | CASSSLTGSNQPQHF | TRBV28 | - | - | TRBJ1-5
TGTGCCAGCGCACGACTAGCGAACACTGAAGCTTTCTTT | CASARLANTEAFF | TRBV7-8 | - | - | TRBJ1-1
TGTGCCAGCAGTTTCCAGGTCCACCCGACCGAGCAGTACTTC | CASSFQVHPTEQYF | TRBV7-9 | few | - | TRBJ2-7
TGCGCCAGCAGCGTACTATCTGGAAACACCATATATTTT | CASSVLSGNTIYF | TRBV4-3 | - | - | TRBJ1-3
TGTGCCAGCAGCTGGAGCAATTCACCCCTCCACTTT | CASSWSNSPLHF | TRBV5-6 | - | - | TRBJ1-6
TGTGCCAGCAGCCATGGGCAAGGGAGTTCCTACGAGCAGTACTTC | CASSHGQGSSYEQYF | TRBV7-9 | - | - | TRBJ2-7
TGTGCCAGTTGGACAGGGGGCGTCTTATCTGGGGCCAACGTCCTGACTTTC | CASWTGGVLSGANVLTF | TRBV19 | - | TRBD1 | TRBJ2-6